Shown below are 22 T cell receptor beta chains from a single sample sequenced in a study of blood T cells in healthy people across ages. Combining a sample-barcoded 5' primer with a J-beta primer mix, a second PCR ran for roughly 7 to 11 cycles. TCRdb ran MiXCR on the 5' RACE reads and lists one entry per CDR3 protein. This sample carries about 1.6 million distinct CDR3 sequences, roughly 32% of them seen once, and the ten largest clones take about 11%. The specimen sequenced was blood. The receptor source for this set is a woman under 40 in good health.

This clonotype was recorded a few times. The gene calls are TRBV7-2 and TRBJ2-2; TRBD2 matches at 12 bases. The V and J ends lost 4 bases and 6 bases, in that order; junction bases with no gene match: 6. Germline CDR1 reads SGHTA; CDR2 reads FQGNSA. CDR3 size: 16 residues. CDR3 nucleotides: TGTGCCAGCAGCTCGACTAGCGGGAGTGGGGCCGGGGAGCTGTTTTTT. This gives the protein CASSSTSGSGAGELFF. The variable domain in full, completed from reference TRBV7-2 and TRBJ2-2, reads GAGVSQSPSNKVTEKGKDVELRCDPISGHTALYWYRQSLGQGLEFLIYFQGNSAPDKSGLPSDRFSAERTGGSVSTLTIQRTQQEDSAVYLCASSSTSGSGAGELFFGEGSRLTVL.

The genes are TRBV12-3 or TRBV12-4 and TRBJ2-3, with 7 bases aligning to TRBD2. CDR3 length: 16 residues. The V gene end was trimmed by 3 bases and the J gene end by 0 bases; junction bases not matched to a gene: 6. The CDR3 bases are TGTGCCAGCAGTTTGACTAGCAGGGCGAGCACAGATACGCAGTATTTT. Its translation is CASSLTSRASTDTQYF.

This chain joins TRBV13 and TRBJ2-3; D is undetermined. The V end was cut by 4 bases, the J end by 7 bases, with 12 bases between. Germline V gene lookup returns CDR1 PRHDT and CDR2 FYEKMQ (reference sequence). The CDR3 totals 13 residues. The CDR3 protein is CASSSPRQNTQYF. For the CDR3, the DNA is TGTGCCAGCAGCTCCCCACGACAAAATACGCAGTATTTT.

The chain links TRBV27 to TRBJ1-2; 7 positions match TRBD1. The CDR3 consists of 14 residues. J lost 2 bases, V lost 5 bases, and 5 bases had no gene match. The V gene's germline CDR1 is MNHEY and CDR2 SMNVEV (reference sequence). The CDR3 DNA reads TGTGCCAGCAGTAGCAGGGGGTACAACTATGGCTACACCTTC. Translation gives CASSSRGYNYGYTF.

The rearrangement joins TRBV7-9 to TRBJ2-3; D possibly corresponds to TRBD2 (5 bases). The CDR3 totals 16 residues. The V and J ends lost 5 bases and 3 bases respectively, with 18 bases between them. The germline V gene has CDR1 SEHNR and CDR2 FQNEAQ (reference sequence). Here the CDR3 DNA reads TGTGCCAGCAGCCGGACCCGCGACTACAATACAGATACGCAGTATTTT. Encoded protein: CASSRTRDYNTDTQYF.

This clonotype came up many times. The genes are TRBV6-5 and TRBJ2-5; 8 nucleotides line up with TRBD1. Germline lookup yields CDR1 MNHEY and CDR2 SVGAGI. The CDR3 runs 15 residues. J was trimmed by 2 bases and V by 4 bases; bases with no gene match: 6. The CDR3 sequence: CASSSPDRGQETQYF. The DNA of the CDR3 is TGTGCCAGCAGTTCGCCCGACAGGGGTCAAGAGACCCAGTACTTC.

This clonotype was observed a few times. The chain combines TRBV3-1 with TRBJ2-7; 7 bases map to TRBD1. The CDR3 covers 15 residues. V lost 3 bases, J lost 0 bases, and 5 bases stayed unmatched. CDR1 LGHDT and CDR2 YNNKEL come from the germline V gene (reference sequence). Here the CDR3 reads CASSQNRDSSYEQYF. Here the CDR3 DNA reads TGTGCCAGCAGCCAGAACCGGGACAGCTCCTACGAGCAGTACTTC.

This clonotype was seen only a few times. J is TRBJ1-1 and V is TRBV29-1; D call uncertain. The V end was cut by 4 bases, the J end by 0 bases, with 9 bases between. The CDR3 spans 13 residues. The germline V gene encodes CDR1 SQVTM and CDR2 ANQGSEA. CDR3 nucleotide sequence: TGCAGCGTTGGGTCCCTAATGAACACTGAAGCTTTCTTT. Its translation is CSVGSLMNTEAFF.

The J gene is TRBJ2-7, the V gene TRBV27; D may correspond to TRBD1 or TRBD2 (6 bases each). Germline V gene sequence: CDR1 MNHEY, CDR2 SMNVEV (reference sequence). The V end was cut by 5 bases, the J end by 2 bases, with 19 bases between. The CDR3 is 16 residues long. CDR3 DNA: TGTGCCAGCAGTCCGCGAGGGGGGTTAGGGGCCTACGAGCAGTACTTC. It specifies CASSPRGGLGAYEQYF.

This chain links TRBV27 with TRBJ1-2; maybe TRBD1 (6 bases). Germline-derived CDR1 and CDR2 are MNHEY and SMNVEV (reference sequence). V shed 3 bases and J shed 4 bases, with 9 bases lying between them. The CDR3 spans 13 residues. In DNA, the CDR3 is TGTGCCAGCAGTTTTGAGGGGGGCTATGGCTACACCTTC. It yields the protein CASSFEGGYGYTF.

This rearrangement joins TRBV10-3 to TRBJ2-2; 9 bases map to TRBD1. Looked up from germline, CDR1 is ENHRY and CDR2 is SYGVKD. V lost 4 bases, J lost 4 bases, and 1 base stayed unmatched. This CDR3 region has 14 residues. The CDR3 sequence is CAISADRGTGELFF. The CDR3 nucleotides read TGTGCCATCAGTGCGGACAGGGGCACCGGGGAGCTGTTTTTT.

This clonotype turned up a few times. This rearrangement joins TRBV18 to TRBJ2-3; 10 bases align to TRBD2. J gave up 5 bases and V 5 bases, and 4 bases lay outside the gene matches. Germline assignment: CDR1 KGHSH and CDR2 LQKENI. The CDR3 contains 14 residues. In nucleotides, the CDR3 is TGTGCCAGCTCAACTCTAGCGGGAGTAGATACGCAGTATTTT. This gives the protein CASSTLAGVDTQYF. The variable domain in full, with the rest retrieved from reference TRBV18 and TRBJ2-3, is NAGVMQNPRHLVRRRGQEARLRCSPMKGHSHVYWYRQLPEEGLKFMVYLQKENIIDESGMPKERFSAEFPKEGPSILRIQQVVRGDSAAYFCASSTLAGVDTQYFGPGTRLTVL.

CDR3 bases: TGTGCCAGCGGTTACCGGGACAGGGCCTACGAGCAGTACTTC. Amino acids: CASGYRDRAYEQYF. The chain recombines TRBV2 with TRBJ2-7; 9 bases agree with TRBD1. Unmatched junction bases numbered 7, after V lost 8 bases and J lost 2 bases. The germline V gene encodes CDR1 SNHLY and CDR2 FYNNEI. The CDR3 is 14 amino acids.

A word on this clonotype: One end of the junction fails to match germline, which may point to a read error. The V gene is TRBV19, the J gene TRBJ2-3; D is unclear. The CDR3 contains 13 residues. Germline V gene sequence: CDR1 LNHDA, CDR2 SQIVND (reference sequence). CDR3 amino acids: CASSPRTTDMQYF. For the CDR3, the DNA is TGTGCCAGTAGTCCACGAACCACAGATATGCAGTATTTT.

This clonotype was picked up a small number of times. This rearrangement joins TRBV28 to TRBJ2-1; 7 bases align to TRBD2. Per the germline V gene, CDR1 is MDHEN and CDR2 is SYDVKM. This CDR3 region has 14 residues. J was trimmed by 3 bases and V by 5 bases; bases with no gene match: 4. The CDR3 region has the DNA TGTGCCAGCAGTGACGGGACTAACTACAATGAGCAGTTCTTC. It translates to CASSDGTNYNEQFF.

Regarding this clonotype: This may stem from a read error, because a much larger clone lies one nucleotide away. The CDR3 nucleotides read TGCGCCAGCAGCCAAGATCCCCTCTACGAGCAGGACTTC. Amino acids: CASSQDPLYEQDF. The V gene is TRBV4-1, the J gene TRBJ2-7; D unresolved. The germline gives CDR1 MGHRA, CDR2 YSYEKL. The CDR3 totals 13 residues.

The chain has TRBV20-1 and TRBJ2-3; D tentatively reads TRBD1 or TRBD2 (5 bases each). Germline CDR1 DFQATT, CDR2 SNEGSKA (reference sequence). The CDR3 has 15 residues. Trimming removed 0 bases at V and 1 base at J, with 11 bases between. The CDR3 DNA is TGCAGTGCTAGAGATCCGCCGGGGCGCACAGATACGCAGTATTTT. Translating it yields CSARDPPGRTDTQYF.

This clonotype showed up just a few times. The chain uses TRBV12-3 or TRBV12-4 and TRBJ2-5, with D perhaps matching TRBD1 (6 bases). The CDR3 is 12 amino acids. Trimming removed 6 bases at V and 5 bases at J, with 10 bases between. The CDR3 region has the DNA TGTGCCAGCAGCAACAGGGTCGAGACCCAGTACTTC. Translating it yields CASSNRVETQYF.

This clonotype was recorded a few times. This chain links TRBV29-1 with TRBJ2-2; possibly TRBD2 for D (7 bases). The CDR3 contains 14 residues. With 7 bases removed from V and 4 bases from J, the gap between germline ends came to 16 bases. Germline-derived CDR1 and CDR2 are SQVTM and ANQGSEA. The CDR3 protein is CSAEGGGLTGELFF. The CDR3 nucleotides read TGCAGCGCCGAAGGGGGGGGGCTCACCGGGGAGCTGTTTTTT.

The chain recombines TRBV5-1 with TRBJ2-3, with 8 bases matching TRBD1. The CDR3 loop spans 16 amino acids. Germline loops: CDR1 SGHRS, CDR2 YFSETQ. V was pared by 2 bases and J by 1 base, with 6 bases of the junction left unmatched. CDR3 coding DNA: TGCGCCAGCAGCTTAGAGCAGGGGGCCCGCACAGATACGCAGTATTTT. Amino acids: CASSLEQGARTDTQYF. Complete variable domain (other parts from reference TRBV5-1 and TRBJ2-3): KAGVTQTPRYLIKTRGQQVTLSCSPISGHRSVSWYQQTPGQGLQFLFEYFSETQRNKGNFPGRFSGRQFSNSRSEMNVSTLELGDSALYLCASSLEQGARTDTQYFGPGTRLTVL.

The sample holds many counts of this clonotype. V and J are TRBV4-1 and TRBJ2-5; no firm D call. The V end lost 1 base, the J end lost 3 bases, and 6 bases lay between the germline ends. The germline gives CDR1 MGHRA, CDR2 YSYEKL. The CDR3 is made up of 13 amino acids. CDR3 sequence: CASSQGEKETQYF. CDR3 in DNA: TGCGCCAGCAGCCAAGGTGAGAAAGAGACCCAGTACTTC.

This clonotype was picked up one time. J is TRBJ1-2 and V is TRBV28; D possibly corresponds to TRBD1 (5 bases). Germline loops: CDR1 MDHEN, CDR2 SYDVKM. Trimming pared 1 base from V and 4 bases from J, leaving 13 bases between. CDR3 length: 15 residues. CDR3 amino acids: CASSLLGPYTYGYTF. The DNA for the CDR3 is TGTGCCAGCAGTTTATTGGGGCCGTACACCTATGGCTACACCTTC.